This TCR beta chain is from a study of OX40 agonist ivuxolimab in advanced cancers. Study context: Treatment of patients was with ivuxolimab, an agonistic anti-OX40 (CD134) antibody. People in dose escalation had one of these cancers: hepatocellular carcinoma, melanoma, renal cell or head and neck cancer. General study results and limits: Clonal expansion among partial responders at 0.1-3.0 mg/kg ranked near the lowest.

Repertoires were generated with immunoSEQ multiplex PCR, while TCRdb's copy carries only in-frame clones and drops some. This repertoire shows around 80,000 clones, roughly 94% found once; its top ten account for roughly 20%. Comments on this clone: Antigen specificity is unknown.

The specimen was CD4+ or CD8+ T cells sorted from blood, collected in a trial of the OX40 agonist ivuxolimab. The sequence was obtained from an adult with an advanced solid tumor such as melanoma, head and neck, liver or kidney cancer.

CDR3 region: CASSAKQGAIQPQHF. CDR3 DNA sequence: TGTGCCAGTAGCGCTAAACAGGGGGCAATTCAGCCCCAGCATTTT. J is TRBJ1-5 and V is TRBV19, with 9 bases fitting TRBD1. Per germline, CDR1 LNHDA and CDR2 SQIVND (reference sequence). The J segment lost 6 bases and the V segment lost 6 bases, leaving 9 bases of the junction unmatched. There are 15 residues in the CDR3. Together with reference TRBV19 and TRBJ1-5, the CDR3 gives the full variable domain: DGGITQSPKYLFRKEGQNVTLSCEQNLNHDAMYWYRQDPGQGLRLIYYSQIVNDFQKGDIAEGYSVSREKKESFPLTVTSAQKNPTAFYLCASSAKQGAIQPQHFGDGTRLSIL.